One and the same sample provided the 18 T cell receptor beta chains below, sequenced in a study of blood T cells in healthy people across ages. A second PCR, run for roughly 7 to 11 cycles, used a sample-barcoded 5' primer plus a J-beta primer mix. TCRdb used MiXCR to reprocess the 5' RACE reads, holding one entry per CDR3 protein. The sample lists about 1 million distinct CDR3 sequences, over 35% occurring once. Source material: blood. The source is a woman aged 55-69 years in good health.

The V and J genes are TRBV7-3 and TRBJ2-5, with TRBD1 matching over 10 bases. The V gene end was trimmed by 1 base and the J gene end by 1 base; junction bases not matched to a gene: 15. Germline loops: CDR1 SGHTA, CDR2 FQGTGA. The CDR3 spans 20 residues. CDR3 DNA: TGTGCCAGCAGCTTAAATTCGGGTGGCTGGCGGGACAGGGGCCAAGAGACCCAGTACTTC. It codes for CASSLNSGGWRDRGQETQYF.

This chain connects TRBV5-1 to TRBJ2-1; weak D call: TRBD2 (5 bases). From germline, CDR1 is SGHRS and CDR2 YFSETQ. V dropped 1 base and J dropped 0 bases, with 8 bases sitting between them. The length of the CDR3 is 15 residues. The CDR3 DNA reads as TGCGCCAGCAGCTTGTGGCGGGTCTCCTACAATGAGCAGTTCTTC. Its translation: CASSLWRVSYNEQFF.

The genes are TRBV25-1 and TRBJ1-2; D ambiguous. Germline values: CDR1 MGHDK, CDR2 SYGVNS. The V gene lost 3 bases and the J gene lost 3 bases, with 11 bases spanning the gap. This CDR3 spans 14 amino acids. CDR3 coding DNA: TGTGCCAGCAGTGAGGCGGGCAGCCACTATGGCTACACCTTC. Translated: CASSEAGSHYGYTF.

CDR3 protein: CASSSYGTLGPETQYF. Here the CDR3 DNA reads TGTGCCAGCTCATCCTACGGGACCCTCGGGCCAGAGACCCAGTACTTC. This chain uses TRBV18 with TRBJ2-5, with D perhaps given as TRBD1 or TRBD2 (5 bases each). CDR1 is KGHSH, CDR2 LQKENI, per germline. The CDR3 totals 16 residues. V gave up 5 bases and J gave up 4 bases, with 20 bases separating them.

This clonotype was seen a few times. The J gene is TRBJ2-5, the V gene TRBV12-3 or TRBV12-4, with D possibly TRBD2 on 5 matching bases. The V and J ends lost 5 bases and 0 bases respectively, with 13 bases between them. The CDR3 extends over 15 amino acids. Here the CDR3 reads CASSPPDWYQETQYF. The CDR3 DNA reads as TGTGCCAGCAGTCCCCCGGACTGGTACCAAGAGACCCAGTACTTC.

Only a few counts were recorded for this clonotype. The rearrangement joins TRBV7-9 to TRBJ2-7; 10 nucleotides agree with TRBD2. Germline assignment: CDR1 SEHNR and CDR2 FQNEAQ (reference sequence). Losses at the gene ends were 3 bases for V and 4 bases for J; bases not matched to a gene: 9. CDR3 size: 16 residues. The CDR3 coding sequence is TGTGCCAGCAGCTTTCGGCTAGCGGGAGTTGTATACGAGCAGTACTTC. Its translation is CASSFRLAGVVYEQYF.

This clonotype was seen only a few times. The chain has TRBV20-1 and TRBJ2-1, with 16 bases identical to TRBD2. The CDR3 length is 18 residues. Germline loops: CDR1 DFQATT, CDR2 SNEGSKA (reference sequence). Trimming removed 6 bases from V and 0 bases from J; junction bases left unmatched: 8. The CDR3 here is CSARGLAGGFSSYNEQFF. CDR3 DNA: TGCAGTGCCCGGGGACTAGCGGGAGGGTTTAGCTCCTACAATGAGCAGTTCTTC.

This clonotype was observed a handful of times. V usage is TRBV20-1 and J usage is TRBJ2-3; the D is unclear. Trimming shortened V by 5 bases and J by 0 bases, and 12 bases separated the two germline ends. This CDR3 contains 14 residues. The germline V gene has CDR1 DFQATT and CDR2 SNEGSKA (reference sequence). The CDR3 protein is CSALHSRSTDTQYF. CDR3 bases: TGCAGTGCTTTACACTCTAGGAGCACAGATACGCAGTATTTT.

CDR3 region: CASSQSGLAGVTGELFF. The CDR3 coding sequence is TGTGCCAGCAGCCAAAGCGGACTAGCGGGAGTTACCGGGGAGCTGTTTTTT. This chain joins TRBV3-1 and TRBJ2-2; TRBD2 matches at 13 bases. This CDR3 has 17 residues. Per germline, CDR1 LGHDT and CDR2 YNNKEL (reference sequence). V trimming: 2 bases; J trimming: 5 bases; junction bases outside the gene matches: 5.

In its sample, this clonotype was seen a few times. The chain combines TRBV20-1 with TRBJ2-1; 8 bases match TRBD2. The CDR3 has 14 amino acids. Unmatched junction bases numbered 4, after V lost 2 bases and J lost 4 bases. The germline CDR1 and CDR2 sequences are DFQATT and SNEGSKA (reference sequence). In DNA form, the CDR3 reads TGCAGTGCTAGAACACTAGCGGATTACAATGAGCAGTTCTTC. Encoded protein: CSARTLADYNEQFF.

This clonotype was found a few times. The chain has TRBV3-1 and TRBJ2-7; D perhaps matches TRBD2 (5 bases). The V gene lost 3 bases and the J gene lost 3 bases, with 9 bases spanning the gap. This CDR3 comprises 13 residues. Germline CDR1 reads LGHDT; CDR2 reads YNNKEL (reference sequence). DNA for the CDR3: TGTGCCAGCAGCCACGCCGGGGACTACGAGCAGTACTTC. This translates into CASSHAGDYEQYF.

The sample holds a few counts of this clonotype. The V call is TRBV21-1, the J call TRBJ1-5; TRBD1 is the table's D call and was not checked against the DNA. TRBV21-1 is tagged as a pseudogene. The CDR3 contains 20 residues. CDR3 DNA sequence: TGTGCCAGCAGCGCCCCGCCTCCCCGGGGCCACCAGTCGAGCAATCAGCCCCAGCATTTT. Translating it yields CASSAPPPRGHQSSNQPQHF.

This clonotype was counted a few times. The V gene is TRBV5-1, the J gene TRBJ1-2; D is unresolved. This CDR3 region has 13 residues. Trimming pared 4 bases from V and 6 bases from J, leaving 13 bases between. The germline CDR1 and CDR2 sequences are SGHRS and YFSETQ. This CDR3 reads CASSPGPADGYTF. The CDR3 DNA is TGCGCCAGCAGCCCAGGACCGGCGGATGGCTACACCTTC.

The genes are TRBV7-6 and TRBJ2-7; D tentatively fits TRBD1 or TRBD2 (5 bases each). CDR3 size: 16 residues. Trimming pared 3 bases from V and 4 bases from J, leaving 19 bases between. Germline loops: CDR1 SGHVS, CDR2 FNYEAQ. CDR3 in amino acids: CASSLVGDQARYEQYF. CDR3 DNA: TGTGCCAGCAGCTTGGTGGGGGACCAAGCACGATACGAGCAGTACTTC.

The chain links TRBV5-1 to TRBJ2-1; D is perhaps TRBD2 (7 bases). V lost 0 bases and J 7 bases, leaving 14 bases between the germline ends. The CDR3 contains 15 residues. CDR1 and CDR2 (germline): SGHRS, YFSETQ. CDR3 residues: CASSLEGGQWNEQFF. In DNA form, the CDR3 reads TGCGCCAGCAGCTTGGAGGGGGGGCAGTGGAATGAGCAGTTCTTC.

The chain is built from TRBV5-1 and TRBJ2-5; D is unresolved. The CDR3 extends over 15 amino acids. V lost 0 bases, J lost 11 bases, and 20 bases lay in between. The germline CDR1 and CDR2 sequences are SGHRS and YFSETQ. The CDR3 DNA reads as TGCGCCAGCAGCTTGGGCGCACCTCCTAACAATGAGCAGTACTTC. Protein: CASSLGAPPNNEQYF.

This clonotype was counted only a few times. The chain links TRBV6-5 to TRBJ1-2; no reliable D call. Per germline, CDR1 MNHEY and CDR2 SVGAGI. This CDR3 spans 14 amino acids. The V end lost 5 bases, the J end lost 0 bases, and 10 bases lay between the germline ends. The CDR3 DNA reads as TGTGCCAGCAGTCGCAGGACGGCTAACTATGGCTACACCTTC. Its translation: CASSRRTANYGYTF.

This rearrangement joins TRBV10-3 to TRBJ2-1; the D is unclear. V was cut by 0 bases and J by 7 bases, with 4 bases left in between. Germline loops: CDR1 ENHRY, CDR2 SYGVKD. The CDR3 is 12 amino acids. In DNA form, the CDR3 reads TGTGCCATCAGTGAGTCCTCGAATGAGCAGTTCTTC. Protein sequence: CAISESSNEQFF.